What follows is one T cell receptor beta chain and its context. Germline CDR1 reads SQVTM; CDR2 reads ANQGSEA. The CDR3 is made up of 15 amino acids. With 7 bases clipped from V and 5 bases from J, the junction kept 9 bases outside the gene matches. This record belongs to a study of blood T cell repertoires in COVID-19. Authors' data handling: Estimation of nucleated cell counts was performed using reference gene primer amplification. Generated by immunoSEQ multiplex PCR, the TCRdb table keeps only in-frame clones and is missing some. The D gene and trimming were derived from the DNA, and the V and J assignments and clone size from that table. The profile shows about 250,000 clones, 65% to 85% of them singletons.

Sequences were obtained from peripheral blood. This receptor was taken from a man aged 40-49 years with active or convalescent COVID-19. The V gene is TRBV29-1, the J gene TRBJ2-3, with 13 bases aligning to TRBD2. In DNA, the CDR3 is TGCAGCGCCCCCCGGTGGACTAGCGGGAGAGATACGCAGTATTTT. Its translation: CSAPRWTSGRDTQYF.